This T cell receptor (beta chain) was found in a study of cytomegalovirus exposure and HLA in healthy donors. For the study at large: Out of around 360 genotyped donors, about 80% belonged to the Caucasian-associated ancestry cluster. General study points: Later on, an analysis tied some 17,000 TCR beta sequences to HLA alleles at 0.05 false discovery rate. Later examination showed HLA-associated TCR beta chains had greater clonal expansion than equally common others.

PCR used 60 Vbeta primers and 13 Jbeta primers. The protocol was immunoSEQ multiplex PCR, while the TCRdb copy is restricted to in-frame clones and leaves out a portion. Of fewer than 200,000 clones listed, 82% are singletons. Unrecorded immune exposure was likely among donors, who were nominally healthy when sampled. Germline CDR1 is SGHRS and CDR2 is YFSETQ. V lost 4 bases, J lost 1 base, and 4 bases stayed unmatched. This CDR3 is built from 14 residues. In regard to this clone: Its specificity is unknown. The sample carries other DNA sequences with the same CDR3.

Input material: PBMCs. The chain has TRBV5-1 and TRBJ2-7; 8 bases line up with TRBD1. This sequence originates from a male donor in good health and CMV-seronegative. The CDR3 loop reads CASSPGQGSYEQYF. CDR3 DNA sequence: TGCGCCAGCAGCCCAGGACAGGGATCCTACGAGCAGTACTTC.